Each of the 30 T cell receptor beta chains below was sequenced from the same sample in a study of blood T cells in healthy people across ages. Through a sample-barcoded 5' primer and a J-beta primer mix, a second PCR was run for about 6 to 11 cycles. TCRdb ran MiXCR on the 5' RACE reads and lists one entry per CDR3 protein. The repertoire holds some 790,000 distinct CDR3 sequences, with around 30% as singletons. Sequencing was done on a sample of blood. These receptors were taken from a woman older than 75 in good health.

The chain combines TRBV7-8 with TRBJ2-1; 12 nucleotides align to TRBD2. V dropped 1 base and J dropped 9; count of bases not matched to a gene: 13. CDR3 length equals 18 residues. The germline CDR1 and CDR2 sequences are SGHVS and FQNEAQ. The CDR3 DNA sequence: TGTGCCAGCAGCTTAGGATATCCGGCTAGCGGGGGGGCCAGTGAGCAGTTCTTC. It translates to CASSLGYPASGGASEQFF.

This chain connects TRBV6-5 to TRBJ1-2; D gene ambiguous. The germline V and J ends were trimmed by 2 bases and 6 bases, with 16 bases remaining between them. CDR1 is MNHEY, CDR2 SVGAGI, per germline. The CDR3 length is 15 residues. The CDR3: CASSYGRSGPHGYTF. CDR3 nucleotide sequence: TGTGCCAGCAGTTACGGGAGGTCAGGCCCCCATGGCTACACCTTC.

This clonotype showed up many times. The chain joins TRBV7-8 to TRBJ2-5; possibly TRBD1 for D (6 bases). With 2 bases removed from V and 5 bases from J, the gap between germline ends came to 15 bases. This CDR3 contains 15 residues. Germline values: CDR1 SGHVS, CDR2 FQNEAQ. This chain's CDR3 is CASSLLGGILETQYF. The DNA for the CDR3 is TGTGCCAGCAGCTTATTAGGGGGAATTCTCGAGACCCAGTACTTC.

This clonotype was recorded at least ten times. V is TRBV20-1 and J is TRBJ2-7, with a weak D call TRBD2 (7 bases). Trimming removed 2 bases from V and 8 bases from J, with 16 bases in between. CDR3 size: 13 residues. The germline V gene encodes CDR1 DFQATT and CDR2 SNEGSKA (reference sequence). The CDR3 here is CSARLGGPLKQYF. The CDR3 DNA reads as TGCAGTGCTAGATTGGGGGGGCCTCTAAAGCAGTACTTC.

Of note for this clonotype: This may be a read error: a much more frequent sequence differs by one nucleotide. This sequence joins TRBV28 and TRBJ2-3; either TRBD1 or TRBD2 may fit D (6 bases each). Per the germline V gene, CDR1 is MDHEN and CDR2 is SYDVKM. Trimming cost V 8 bases and J 2 bases, with 17 bases left between them. The CDR3 runs 15 residues. The CDR3 nucleotides read TGTGCCAGCTTGTCGGGGGACACGGTCACAGATACGCAGTATTTT. This translates into CASLSGDTVTDTQYF.

This chain joins TRBV10-2 and TRBJ2-5, with D perhaps being TRBD1 or TRBD2 (5 bases each). The CDR3 is 15 amino acids. Trimming cost V 0 bases and J 9 bases, with 17 bases left between them. CDR1 is WSHSY and CDR2 is SAAADI in the germline V gene. The CDR3 DNA follows: TGCGCCAGCAGTGAGTCGTCCGTGGGGCCGGAGGCCCAGTACTTC. It is translated as CASSESSVGPEAQYF.

The table lists this clonotype with a few counts. V usage is TRBV7-2 and J usage is TRBJ1-1; the D gene is possibly TRBD1 (5 bases). Trimming took off 5 bases at V and 5 bases at J, with 15 bases between the two ends. This CDR3 has 14 residues. The germline V gene encodes CDR1 SGHTA and CDR2 FQGNSA. CDR3 sequence (DNA): TGTGCCAGCAGCCCTCAGGGAGCGACAACTGAAGCTTTCTTT. The encoded protein is CASSPQGATTEAFF.

This clonotype was counted only a few times. Possible read error: a much larger clone is one base away. The genes are TRBV20-1 and TRBJ2-6; maybe TRBD1 (5 bases). The V gene's germline CDR1 is DFQATT and CDR2 SNEGSKA (reference sequence). The CDR3 consists of 14 residues. DNA of the CDR3: TGCAGTGCAACAGACAGCTCTGGGGCCAACGTCCGGACTTTC. Translated, it gives CSATDSSGANVRTF.

This clonotype occurred a few times. J is TRBJ2-5 and V is TRBV6-6, with D perhaps TRBD1 (6 bases). The J call may be in error: the DNA end matches TRBJ2-1 better. Germline lookup yields CDR1 MNHNY and CDR2 SVGAGI (reference sequence). This CDR3 is built from 15 residues. The CDR3 loop is CASRKGGPLQETQFF. The CDR3 DNA reads TGTGCCAGCAGAAAAGGGGGTCCCCTCCAAGAGACCCAGTTCTTC.

This clonotype was observed a handful of times. The rearrangement uses TRBV15 and TRBJ1-4, with 8 bases fitting TRBD1. CDR3 size: 16 residues. After removal of 4 bases from V and 3 bases from J, the junction contained 7 bases not matched to a gene. Germline-derived CDR1 and CDR2 are LNHNV and YYDKDF (reference sequence). The CDR3 coding sequence is TGTGCCACCAGCAAGGACAGGGCGATACCTAATGAAAAACTGTTTTTT. Translated, it gives CATSKDRAIPNEKLFF.

This clonotype was counted at least ten times. J is TRBJ2-5 and V is TRBV6-5; D is uncertain. Germline loops: CDR1 MNHEY, CDR2 SVGAGI. Trimming took 7 bases from V and 5 from J, leaving 14 bases between them. The CDR3 sequence is 13 residues long. CDR3 sequence (DNA): TGTGCCAGCAAGCTTACAGTCCGGGAGACCCAGTACTTC. Protein product: CASKLTVRETQYF.

A note on this clonotype: At one boundary the junction diverges from the germline segment, which might be a read error. The chain uses TRBV7-2 and TRBJ2-1; 8 bases align to TRBD1. CDR1 is SGHTA and CDR2 is FQGNSA in the germline V gene. This CDR3 has 12 residues. CDR3 protein: CASSRQGNGQFF. CDR3 bases: TGTGCCAGCAGCCGACAGGGGAATGGGCAGTTCTTC.

CDR3: CAISPRDSPLRGETQYF. The CDR3 DNA is TGTGCCATCAGTCCCCGGGACAGCCCACTTAGGGGAGAGACCCAGTACTTC. The gene calls are TRBV10-3 and TRBJ2-5; 7 nucleotides agree with TRBD1. Germline V gene data show CDR1 as ENHRY and CDR2 as SYGVKD. With 5 bases clipped from V and 4 bases from J, the junction kept 16 bases outside the gene matches. The CDR3 sequence is 17 residues long.

V is TRBV5-4 and J is TRBJ1-2, with D possibly TRBD1 on 5 matching bases. Germline V gene data show CDR1 as SGHNT and CDR2 as YYREEE (reference sequence). This CDR3 spans 15 amino acids. V was shortened by 4 bases and J by 4 bases, with 17 bases between the two germline ends. CDR3 region: CASSTDRPSFYGYTF. The CDR3 coding sequence is TGTGCCAGCAGCACCGACAGACCTTCTTTCTATGGCTACACCTTC.

V and J are TRBV20-1 and TRBJ1-2, with TRBD1 matching over 8 bases. The CDR3 totals 15 residues. V gave up 2 bases and J gave up 4 bases; unmatched junction bases: 9. The germline gives CDR1 DFQATT, CDR2 SNEGSKA (reference sequence). CDR3 nucleotides: TGCAGTGCTAGAAGGCCCCAGGGGGCGGCCTATGGCTACACCTTC. It codes for CSARRPQGAAYGYTF.

Only a few counts were recorded for this clonotype. The J gene is TRBJ2-2, the V gene TRBV7-2; D gene ambiguous. The CDR3 sequence is 14 residues long. Germline CDR1 is SGHTA and CDR2 is FQGNSA. The V and J ends lost 1 base and 0 bases respectively, with 3 bases between them. The CDR3 DNA sequence: TGTGCCAGCAGCTTAGACTCGAACACCGGGGAGCTGTTTTTT. It is translated as CASSLDSNTGELFF.

In its sample, this clonotype was seen many times. V is TRBV3-1 and J is TRBJ1-2, with D perhaps matching TRBD1 (6 bases). V gave up 4 bases and J gave up 4 bases, with 10 bases separating them. The CDR3 is made up of 13 amino acids. The germline V gene has CDR1 LGHDT and CDR2 YNNKEL (reference sequence). CDR3 loop: CASSPRGGYGYTF. CDR3 DNA: TGTGCCAGCAGCCCCCGAGGGGGCTATGGCTACACCTTC.

This clonotype has ten or more counts. The chain carries TRBV4-3 and TRBJ1-2; TRBD1 matches 8 bases. There are 15 residues in the CDR3. Germline V gene lookup returns CDR1 LGHNA and CDR2 YSLEER. Trimming cost V 1 base and J 5 bases; bases outside gene matches: 6. Written as DNA, the CDR3 is TGCGCCAGCAGCCAAGCTACAGGGGGGGGGTATGGCTACACCTTC. This codes for CASSQATGGGYGYTF.

Points on this clonotype: This clone may be a read error of a much larger clone one base away. V usage is TRBV12-3 or TRBV12-4 and J usage is TRBJ2-6; D remains ambiguous. This CDR3 has 19 residues. The V end lost 4 bases, the J end lost 1 base, and 20 bases lay between the germline ends. CDR3 sequence: CASSSWHEDALSGANVLTF. In DNA, the CDR3 is TGTGCCAGCAGTTCTTGGCACGAGGACGCCCTATCTGGGGCCAACGTCCTGACTTTC.

This rearrangement joins TRBV9 to TRBJ2-1; 10 bases are shared with TRBD1. CDR3 size: 15 residues. Germline V CDR1 and CDR2: SGDLS, YYNGEE. The J segment lost 8 bases and the V segment lost 2 bases, leaving 7 bases of the junction unmatched. CDR3: CASSVTGGRGDEQFF. CDR3 DNA sequence: TGTGCCAGCAGCGTGACAGGGGGCAGGGGGGATGAGCAGTTCTTC.

The chain carries TRBV18 and TRBJ2-7; 8 bases align to TRBD1. CDR3 length: 16 amino acids. The germline gives CDR1 KGHSH, CDR2 LQKENI. The J segment lost 2 bases and the V segment lost 2 bases, leaving 8 bases of the junction unmatched. For the CDR3, the DNA is TGTGCCAGCTCACCATGGAGGGACAGGCCGACCTACGAGCAGTACTTC. Its translation is CASSPWRDRPTYEQYF.

This clonotype was recorded many times. The chain combines TRBV7-2 with TRBJ1-6; 8 nucleotides align to TRBD1. The CDR3 sequence is 15 residues long. Germline loops: CDR1 SGHTA, CDR2 FQGNSA. V was clipped by 1 base and J by 7 bases; unmatched bases: 3. CDR3 coding DNA: TGTGCCAGCAGCTTAGTCGGGACAGGCAATTCACCCCTCCACTTT. This codes for CASSLVGTGNSPLHF.

In this sample, this clonotype turned up many times. The chain uses TRBV20-1 and TRBJ2-5; tentatively, D is TRBD1 (6 bases). The V end was cut by 4 bases, the J end by 5 bases, with 14 bases between. CDR3 length: 13 residues. Germline V gene data show CDR1 as DFQATT and CDR2 as SNEGSKA (reference sequence). The CDR3 DNA reads TGCAGTGCTACCAGACAGGCTGGCGAGACCCAGTACTTC. Amino acid sequence: CSATRQAGETQYF.

V and J are TRBV2 and TRBJ1-6; the D gene is possibly TRBD1 (5 bases). V gave up 4 bases and J gave up 5 bases, with 9 bases separating them. This CDR3 comprises 14 residues. From germline, CDR1 is SNHLY and CDR2 FYNNEI. In DNA, the CDR3 is TGTGCCAGCAGTGCAGGGTTTGATAATTCACCCCTCCACTTT. This translates into CASSAGFDNSPLHF.

Here the CDR3 reads CSVEHDTDTQYF. The CDR3 coding sequence is TGCAGCGTTGAGCACGATACAGATACGCAGTATTTT. The chain is built from TRBV29-1 and TRBJ2-3; D unclear. The CDR3 runs 12 residues. The germline V gene encodes CDR1 SQVTM and CDR2 ANQGSEA. Between the trimmed V and J ends, which lost 3 bases and 3 bases, there was a span of 7 bases.

In this sample, this clonotype turned up many times. The chain carries TRBV6-5 and TRBJ2-1; 15 bases line up with TRBD2. CDR1 and CDR2 (germline): MNHEY, SVGAGI. V lost 4 bases and J lost 10; bases outside the gene matches: 5. The CDR3 extends over 15 amino acids. CDR3 amino acids: CASSSPGLAGGEQFF. CDR3 DNA: TGTGCCAGCAGTTCACCGGGACTAGCGGGGGGCGAGCAGTTCTTC.

This clonotype was detected many times. V gene TRBV6-1 combines with J gene TRBJ2-6, with 13 bases matching TRBD2. Trimming at V came to 5 bases and at J to 0 bases, leaving 10 bases not matched to a gene. This CDR3 spans 20 amino acids. Germline V CDR1 and CDR2: MNHNS, SASEGT. Written as DNA, the CDR3 is TGTGCCAGCAGTAGGACTAGCGGGGGCCTTACCTTCTCTGGGGCCAACGTCCTGACTTTC. It specifies CASSRTSGGLTFSGANVLTF.

This clonotype was found many times. The gene calls are TRBV5-1 and TRBJ2-3; either TRBD1 or TRBD2 may supply D (5 bases each). The CDR3 contains 14 residues. V lost 4 bases, J lost 2 bases, and 11 bases lay in between. Germline CDR1 is SGHRS and CDR2 is YFSETQ. CDR3 region: CASSSRDLTDTQYF. The DNA of the CDR3 is TGCGCCAGCAGCAGCAGGGACCTCACAGATACGCAGTATTTT. The full variable domain, with the rest looked up from reference TRBV5-1 and TRBJ2-3, is KAGVTQTPRYLIKTRGQQVTLSCSPISGHRSVSWYQQTPGQGLQFLFEYFSETQRNKGNFPGRFSGRQFSNSRSEMNVSTLELGDSALYLCASSSRDLTDTQYFGPGTRLTVL.

This clonotype was detected many times. The rearrangement uses TRBV7-2 and TRBJ2-7, with D possibly matching TRBD2 (6 bases). V was shortened by 2 bases and J by 2 bases, with 13 bases between the two germline ends. This CDR3 has 15 amino acids. Germline CDR1 is SGHTA and CDR2 is FQGNSA. The CDR3: CASSLRKGRTYEQYF. DNA for the CDR3: TGTGCCAGCAGCTTAAGGAAGGGGAGGACCTACGAGCAGTACTTC.

The V call is TRBV7-2, the J call TRBJ2-1; D is perhaps TRBD2 (6 bases). In germline, CDR1 is SGHTA, CDR2 FQGNSA. The CDR3 consists of 18 residues. Trimming removed 2 bases at V and 0 bases at J, with 17 bases between. CDR3 sequence reads: CASSLFGSGQISYNEQFF. The DNA for the CDR3 is TGTGCCAGCAGCTTATTCGGTAGCGGCCAGATCTCCTACAATGAGCAGTTCTTC.